This TCR beta chain was recorded in a study of cytomegalovirus exposure and HLA in healthy donors. In germline, CDR1 is SSHAT, CDR2 FNYEAQ (reference sequence). The CDR3 length is 15 residues. Study-wide findings and caveats: Confirmation in vitro established that a few CMV-associated chains were specific for CMV antigens. The study put under 200 TCR beta chains on its list as cytomegalovirus-associated.

The repertoire was sequenced with immunoSEQ multiplex PCR; TCRdb's copy has only in-frame clones and lacks some. The sample contains 150,000 or so clones, about 95% of which appear only once. Comment on this clone: Its specificity is unknown. One junction end disagrees with the germline gene, perhaps due to a read error.

This chain links TRBV7-7 with TRBJ2-1; D is unresolved. This TCR derives from a man aged 18 to 29 in good health and CMV-seropositive. Sequencing was carried out using PBMCs. As DNA, the CDR3 is TGTGCTAGCAGCTTAGCCTGGAGCTCCTACAATGAGCAGTTCTTC. Its translation is CASSLAWSSYNEQFF.